These 10 T cell receptor beta chains were sequenced from one sample in a study of CXCR3-negative and CXCR3-positive naive CD8 T cells. For these receptors, no antigen is known. Findings and caveats of the study: Higher TRB CDR3 hydrophobicity marked CXCR3-positive naive cells relative to CXCR3-negative naive cells.

cDNA libraries for TRB were generated by 5' RACE incorporating UMI labels. TCRdb reprocessed the 5' RACE reads; each CDR3 protein has one entry and no DNA is given. The sample yields 150,000 or so distinct CDR3 sequences, of which the top ten take up approximately 0.28%. Sequencing input: naive CXCR3+ CD8+ T cells from blood. Subset specified: CD45RO-CCR7+CD27+CD95- naive CD8+ T cells expressing CXCR3 (TNR3+). These receptor sequences come from a human donor in good health. Some clones in this sample may be carry-over from other donors' samples.

V usage is TRBV20-1 and J usage is TRBJ2-5. Germline V gene sequence: CDR1 DFQATT, CDR2 SNEGSKA (reference sequence). CDR3 length: 14 amino acids. CDR3 sequence reads: CSAITSAGQETQYF.

The V gene is TRBV29-1, the J gene TRBJ2-5; the TCRdb call, TRBD1, lacks DNA for checking. Germline lookup yields CDR1 SQVTM and CDR2 ANQGSEA. The CDR3 extends over 17 amino acids. The CDR3 spells CSATVNHGTDPQETQYF.

The rearrangement links TRBV5-6 to TRBJ2-2; TCRdb names TRBD1, which stays unverified in the absence of DNA. This CDR3 is 16 amino acids long. The germline V gene encodes CDR1 SGHDT and CDR2 YYEEEE. CDR3: CASSFSGTANTGELFF.

This sequence joins TRBV20-1 and TRBJ2-1; TCRdb calls TRBD1, which cannot be checked without DNA. The CDR3 has 16 amino acids. Germline V CDR1 and CDR2: DFQATT, SNEGSKA (reference sequence). The CDR3 loop reads CSARDRTATYYNEQFF.

J is TRBJ2-1 and V is TRBV29-1; checking the TCRdb D call of TRBD2 is not possible without DNA. CDR3 length equals 14 residues. From germline, CDR1 is SQVTM and CDR2 ANQGSEA. The CDR3 loop reads CSVEETSGRGEQFF.

The rearrangement joins TRBV20-1 to TRBJ2-1; TCRdb designates TRBD1, a call that cannot be tested without DNA. The CDR3 length is 15 residues. Germline V lookup: CDR1 DFQATT, CDR2 SNEGSKA (reference sequence). The CDR3 region is CSAPGALSSYNEQFF.

This sequence joins TRBV20-1 and TRBJ1-1. CDR3 length: 12 amino acids. The germline V gene encodes CDR1 DFQATT and CDR2 SNEGSKA (reference sequence). The CDR3 sequence: CSARESAAEAFF.

This sequence joins TRBV27 and TRBJ1-2. The germline CDR1 and CDR2 sequences are MNHEY and SMNVEV (reference sequence). The CDR3 is 16 amino acids. This CDR3 is CASSLNGSPGLRGYTF.

The chain joins TRBV28 to TRBJ2-5; TCRdb lists TRBD2, though no DNA is available to test this call. Germline V gene data show CDR1 as MDHEN and CDR2 as SYDVKM. The CDR3 consists of 14 residues. CDR3 protein: CASSFAGVVETQYF.

The chain carries TRBV3-1 and TRBJ1-2. Germline CDR1 reads LGHDT; CDR2 reads YNNKEL (reference sequence). The CDR3 spans 14 residues. The CDR3 spells CASSQDRAAWGYTF.